This T cell receptor (beta chain) was retrieved from a study of cytomegalovirus exposure and HLA in healthy donors. V was clipped by 4 bases and J by 4 bases; unmatched bases: 4. CDR1 MDHEN and CDR2 SYDVKM come from the germline V gene. The CDR3 has 14 residues. Researchers ran the PCR with 60 Vbeta and 13 Jbeta primers. Clones were sequenced by immunoSEQ multiplex PCR, and TCRdb holds only the in-frame ones, with some missing. The specimen's table records tens of thousands of clones. This receptor was obtained from a male donor in good health and CMV-seronegative. The V gene is TRBV28, the J gene TRBJ1-5; 7 bases are shared with TRBD1. Source material: PBMCs. The DNA for the CDR3 is TGTGCCAGCAGTTCGACAGGGATTAATCAGCCCCAGCATTTT. It translates to CASSSTGINQPQHF.